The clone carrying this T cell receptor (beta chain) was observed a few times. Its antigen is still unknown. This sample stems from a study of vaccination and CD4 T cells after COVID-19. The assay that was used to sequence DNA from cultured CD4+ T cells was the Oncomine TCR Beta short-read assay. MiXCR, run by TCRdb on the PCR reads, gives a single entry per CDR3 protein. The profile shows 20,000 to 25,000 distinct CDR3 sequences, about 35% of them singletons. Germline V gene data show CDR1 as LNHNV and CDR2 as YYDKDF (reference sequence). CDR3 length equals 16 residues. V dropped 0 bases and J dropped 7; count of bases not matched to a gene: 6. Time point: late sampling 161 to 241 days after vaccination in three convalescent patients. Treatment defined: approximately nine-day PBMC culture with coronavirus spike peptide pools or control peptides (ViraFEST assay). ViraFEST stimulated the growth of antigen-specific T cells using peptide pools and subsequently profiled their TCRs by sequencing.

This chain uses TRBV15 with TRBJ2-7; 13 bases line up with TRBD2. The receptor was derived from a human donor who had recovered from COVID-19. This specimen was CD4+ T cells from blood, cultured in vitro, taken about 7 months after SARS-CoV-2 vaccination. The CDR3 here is CATSRDPMGLAGEQYF. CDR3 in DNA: TGTGCCACCAGCAGAGATCCCATGGGACTAGCGGGGGAGCAGTACTTC. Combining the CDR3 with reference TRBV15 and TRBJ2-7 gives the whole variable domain DAMVIQNPRYQVTQFGKPVTLSCSQTLNHNVMYWYQQKSSQAPKLLFHYYDKDFNNEADTPDNFQSRRPNTSFCFLDIRSPGLGDTAMYLCATSRDPMGLAGEQYFGPGTRLTVT.